Shown below are 29 T cell receptor beta chains from a single sample sequenced in a study of T cell repertoires in cytomegalovirus infection. A single record per CDR3 protein comes from TCRdb applying MiXCR to the reads. This table holds around 100,000 distinct CDR3 sequences, 30% to 35% found once. These receptors have no known antigen. This specimen was CD8+ T cells from cultured PBMCs, taken from culture after CMV antigen stimulation. The receptors here all came from a human donor in good health (CMV status not recorded). Some clones in this sample may be carry-over from other donors' samples.

In its sample, this clonotype was seen many times. The J gene is TRBJ2-2, the V gene TRBV7-8; 12 bases map to TRBD2. The CDR3 totals 18 residues. The germline V gene encodes CDR1 SGHVS and CDR2 FQNEAQ. The V segment lost 1 base and the J segment 0 bases; nucleotides outside the gene matches: 3. The CDR3 region has the DNA TGTGCCAGCAGCTTAGGACTAGCGGGGGCCACGAACACCGGGGAGCTGTTTTTT. As protein: CASSLGLAGATNTGELFF.

This chain uses TRBV2 with TRBJ1-2; D perhaps matches TRBD1 (5 bases). Germline V gene sequence: CDR1 SNHLY, CDR2 FYNNEI. The CDR3 runs to 12 residues. V was cut by 5 bases and J by 5 bases, with 9 bases left in between. The CDR3 protein is CASSPDSYGYTF. The CDR3, as DNA: TGTGCCAGCAGTCCAGACAGTTATGGCTACACCTTC.

CDR3 residues: CASSPIPDVSSGNTIYF. The CDR3 region has the DNA TGTGCCAGCTCACCGATCCCTGACGTCAGCTCTGGAAACACCATATATTTT. This chain joins TRBV18 and TRBJ1-3; D gene ambiguous. Trimming pared 3 bases from V and 0 bases from J, leaving 15 bases between. CDR1 KGHSH and CDR2 LQKENI come from the germline V gene. The CDR3 is 17 amino acids.

The chain combines TRBV19 with TRBJ1-3, with D perhaps matching TRBD1 (6 bases). Trimming stripped 5 bases from V and 0 bases from J, with 14 bases between. CDR1 is LNHDA, CDR2 SQIVND, per germline (reference sequence). The CDR3 loop spans 16 amino acids. CDR3 sequence: CASSDRLGGSGNTIYF. The CDR3 DNA reads as TGTGCCAGTAGTGACAGGCTAGGCGGCTCTGGAAACACCATATATTTT.

This chain links TRBV4-3 with TRBJ2-7; either TRBD1 or TRBD2 may fit D (5 bases each). The V end lost 3 bases, the J end lost 2 bases, and 14 bases lay between the germline ends. Germline V CDR1 and CDR2: LGHNA, YSLEER. This CDR3 contains 15 residues. In DNA, the CDR3 is TGCGCCAGCAGCCAGGCTAGACTGGGACCCTACGAGCAGTACTTC. The encoded protein is CASSQARLGPYEQYF.

This sequence joins TRBV28 and TRBJ2-3; 8 positions agree with TRBD2. CDR3 length: 16 amino acids. V trimming: 6 bases; J trimming: 3 bases; junction bases outside the gene matches: 11. Germline assignment: CDR1 MDHEN and CDR2 SYDVKM. In DNA form, the CDR3 reads TGTGCCAGCAGCATTCTTCGGGGGGGCGTTACAGATACGCAGTATTTT. Translating it yields CASSILRGGVTDTQYF. The full variable domain, in which reference TRBV28 and TRBJ2-3 provide the parts outside the CDR3, is DVKVTQSSRYLVKRTGEKVFLECVQDMDHENMFWYRQDPGLGLRLIYFSYDVKMKEKGDIPEGYSVSREKKERFSLILESASTNQTSMYLCASSILRGGVTDTQYFGPGTRLTVL.

The chain uses TRBV14 and TRBJ2-7, with D unresolved. V gave up 0 bases and J gave up 10 bases, with 16 bases separating them. This CDR3 comprises 14 residues. In germline, CDR1 is SGHDN, CDR2 FVKESK. DNA for the CDR3: TGTGCCAGCAGCCAAGATAGTTGGTGGCAAGACCAGTACTTC. This codes for CASSQDSWWQDQYF.

In this sample, this clonotype turned up many times. V usage is TRBV7-8 and J usage is TRBJ1-2; D is unclear. The V gene's germline CDR1 is SGHVS and CDR2 FQNEAQ. Trimming stripped 5 bases from V and 1 base from J, with 20 bases between. The CDR3 runs to 17 residues. CDR3 residues: CASSPGPSFYDNYGYTF. The CDR3 DNA reads TGTGCCAGCAGCCCAGGACCTAGTTTCTACGATAACTATGGCTACACCTTC.

This clonotype was observed a few times. The CDR3 DNA reads as TGTGCCAGCAGCTTTCGAGACTCCCCGGACAGGACGCAGTATTTT. Its translation is CASSFRDSPDRTQYF. V gene TRBV7-9 combines with J gene TRBJ2-3; 7 positions agree with TRBD1. V was pared by 3 bases and J by 9 bases, with 12 bases of the junction left unmatched. There are 15 residues in the CDR3. Germline V gives CDR1 SEHNR, CDR2 FQNEAQ (reference sequence). Using reference TRBV7-9 and TRBJ2-3 for the parts outside the CDR3, the full variable domain is DTGVSQNPRHKITKRGQNVTFRCDPISEHNRLYWYRQTLGQGPEFLTYFQNEAQLEKSRLLSDRFSAERPKGSFSTLEIQRTEQGDSAMYLCASSFRDSPDRTQYFGPGTRLTVL.

A few counts support this clonotype. This chain connects TRBV12-5 to TRBJ1-1, with TRBD1 identical over 7 bases. Germline V gene sequence: CDR1 LGHNT, CDR2 FRNRAP. The CDR3 sequence is 12 residues long. With V trimmed by 6 bases and J by 7 bases, 5 bases remained unmatched. The CDR3 sequence is CASGKRDSEAFF. The CDR3 coding sequence is TGTGCTAGTGGCAAAAGGGACAGTGAAGCTTTCTTT.

This clonotype has more than one count but fewer than ten. This chain links TRBV7-9 with TRBJ1-2; 7 bases match TRBD1. In germline, CDR1 is SEHNR, CDR2 FQNEAQ (reference sequence). J gave up 2 bases and V 5 bases, and 8 bases lay outside the gene matches. The CDR3 spans 15 residues. CDR3 region: CASSLTGYGNYGYTF. Written as DNA, the CDR3 is TGTGCCAGCAGCCTGACAGGGTATGGAAACTATGGCTACACCTTC.

The chain links TRBV7-6 to TRBJ2-2; 9 positions agree with TRBD1. With 5 bases clipped from V and 3 bases from J, the junction kept 4 bases outside the gene matches. CDR1 and CDR2 from the germline V gene are SGHVS and FNYEAQ. The length of the CDR3 is 15 residues. The CDR3 loop reads CASSPGQGHTGELFF. CDR3 in DNA: TGTGCCAGCAGCCCCGGACAGGGGCACACCGGGGAGCTGTTTTTT.

The chain combines TRBV12-3 or TRBV12-4 with TRBJ1-3; TRBD1 agrees at 8 bases. This CDR3 is built from 15 residues. J was trimmed by 7 bases and V by 3 bases; bases with no gene match: 8. The CDR3 reads CASSLWRQGANTIYF. The CDR3 DNA is TGTGCCAGCAGTTTGTGGAGGCAGGGGGCGAACACCATATATTTT.

V usage is TRBV19 and J usage is TRBJ2-5; 10 bases are shared with TRBD2. Unmatched junction bases numbered 8, after V lost 3 bases and J lost 1 base. The CDR3 is 17 amino acids. CDR1 is LNHDA, CDR2 SQIVND, per germline (reference sequence). This chain's CDR3 is CASSMPPVAGGQETQYF. Written as DNA, the CDR3 is TGTGCCAGTAGTATGCCCCCCGTAGCGGGGGGCCAAGAGACCCAGTACTTC.

The genes are TRBV7-9 and TRBJ2-3; 9 nucleotides match TRBD1. Trimming cost V 5 bases and J 1 base; bases outside gene matches: 7. Per the germline V gene, CDR1 is SEHNR and CDR2 is FQNEAQ (reference sequence). This CDR3 is 16 amino acids long. The DNA for the CDR3 is TGTGCCAGCAGCACCCCGAGGACAGGGGGCACAGATACGCAGTATTTT. Protein sequence: CASSTPRTGGTDTQYF.

V and J are TRBV7-6 and TRBJ2-7; 10 nucleotides align to TRBD2. J gave up 1 base and V 4 bases, and 4 bases lay outside the gene matches. Germline V gives CDR1 SGHVS, CDR2 FNYEAQ. The CDR3 loop spans 15 amino acids. DNA for the CDR3: TGTGCCAGCAGCTCTCGAGCGGGGGGGTCCTACGAGCAGTACTTC. This encodes CASSSRAGGSYEQYF.

This clonotype was detected a few times. This sequence joins TRBV29-1 and TRBJ2-3; tentatively, D is TRBD1 or TRBD2 (6 bases each). V shed 0 bases and J shed 3 bases, with 13 bases lying between them. Germline lookup yields CDR1 SQVTM and CDR2 ANQGSEA. The CDR3 runs 15 residues. The CDR3 coding sequence is TGCAGCGTTGAAGATCGGAGGGGGACTACAGATACGCAGTATTTT. Translating gives CSVEDRRGTTDTQYF.

This clonotype was counted only a few times. The rearrangement links TRBV5-8 to TRBJ1-5, with 7 bases matching TRBD1. The trim removed 3 bases at V and 6 bases at J, leaving 6 bases unmatched. The germline V gene has CDR1 SGHTS and CDR2 YDEGEE. There are 14 residues in the CDR3. DNA for the CDR3: TGTGCCAGCAGCTGGAGGGGGCTAGGTCAGCCCCAGCATTTT. This sequence encodes CASSWRGLGQPQHF.

The rearrangement links TRBV29-1 to TRBJ2-3; 9 bases agree with TRBD2. This CDR3 region has 15 residues. V lost 3 bases and J lost 2; bases outside the gene matches: 6. CDR1 is SQVTM, CDR2 ANQGSEA, per germline. DNA of the CDR3: TGCAGCGTTGAGGTATCGGGACTAGCCACAGATACGCAGTATTTT. Its protein is CSVEVSGLATDTQYF.

The chain carries TRBV27 and TRBJ1-6, with 9 bases identical to TRBD1. V gave up 6 bases and J gave up 6 bases; unmatched junction bases: 6. The length of the CDR3 is 15 residues. Germline assignment: CDR1 MNHEY and CDR2 SMNVEV (reference sequence). CDR3: CASSSPGQGNSPLHF. CDR3 sequence (DNA): TGTGCCAGCAGCTCCCCGGGACAGGGTAATTCACCCCTCCACTTT.

This clonotype was seen repeatedly, ten times or more. The V and J genes are TRBV12-3 or TRBV12-4 and TRBJ1-2; no clear D gene. The CDR3 contains 13 residues. Trimming pared 5 bases from V and 3 bases from J, leaving 10 bases between. The CDR3: CASSPGGYYGYTF. For the CDR3, the DNA is TGTGCCAGCAGTCCGGGCGGCTACTATGGCTACACCTTC.

In this sample, this clonotype turned up a few times. The chain recombines TRBV20-1 with TRBJ1-1; D is unclear. CDR3 size: 14 residues. Germline V gene sequence: CDR1 DFQATT, CDR2 SNEGSKA (reference sequence). Trimming shortened V by 0 bases and J by 0 bases, and 8 bases separated the two germline ends. The CDR3 sequence: CSARDPSVNTEAFF. The CDR3, as DNA: TGCAGTGCTAGAGATCCTTCTGTGAACACTGAAGCTTTCTTT.

In DNA, the CDR3 is TGTGCCAGTAGTATAATGGTTTCTGGGGGACCCAAAAACATTCAGTACTTC. It is translated as CASSIMVSGGPKNIQYF. The chain is built from TRBV19 and TRBJ2-4; D may match TRBD1 or TRBD2 (5 bases each). V gave up 2 bases and J gave up 2 bases, with 16 bases separating them. CDR1 is LNHDA, CDR2 SQIVND, per germline (reference sequence). The CDR3 runs 17 residues.

This sequence joins TRBV12-3 or TRBV12-4 and TRBJ2-6; D is unresolved. This CDR3 region has 14 residues. V shed 2 bases and J shed 0 bases, with 2 bases lying between them. The DNA of the CDR3 is TGTGCCAGCAGTTTAACCTCTGGGGCCAACGTCCTGACTTTC. The encoded protein is CASSLTSGANVLTF.

This clonotype came up many times. The CDR3 here is CASSLDLRIQETQYF. The CDR3 DNA reads as TGTGCCAGCAGCTTAGATCTGCGTATTCAAGAGACCCAGTACTTC. The rearrangement links TRBV7-2 to TRBJ2-5; D call uncertain. Trimming removed 1 base at V and 2 bases at J, with 11 bases between. The CDR3 totals 15 residues. Germline V lookup: CDR1 SGHTA, CDR2 FQGNSA.

This clonotype was picked up one time. The chain is built from TRBV5-4 and TRBJ2-2, with 8 bases aligning to TRBD1. This CDR3 comprises 16 residues. Germline-derived CDR1 and CDR2 are SGHNT and YYREEE (reference sequence). V lost 2 bases, J lost 3 bases, and 6 bases stayed unmatched. For the CDR3, the DNA is TGTGCCAGCAGCTTTGGGGGACAGGCTTACACCGGGGAGCTGTTTTTT. Translating it yields CASSFGGQAYTGELFF.

The genes are TRBV6-1 and TRBJ1-5, with D perhaps matching TRBD1 (5 bases). Germline V gene data show CDR1 as MNHNS and CDR2 as SASEGT. The CDR3 covers 16 residues. Trimming stripped 2 bases from V and 3 bases from J, with 14 bases between. DNA of the CDR3: TGTGCCAGCAGTGAAAAGCTGCAGGGTATCAATCAGCCCCAGCATTTT. It encodes CASSEKLQGINQPQHF.

A few counts support this clonotype. This CDR3 reads CASGPAGVPDTQYF. CDR3 bases: TGTGCCAGCGGTCCGGCCGGGGTCCCAGATACGCAGTATTTT. V and J are TRBV7-9 and TRBJ2-3; weak D call: TRBD2 (5 bases). The CDR3 has 14 residues. V was clipped by 8 bases and J by 4 bases, with 16 bases between them. Germline V gene lookup returns CDR1 SEHNR and CDR2 FQNEAQ (reference sequence).

The V gene is TRBV4-1, the J gene TRBJ2-7; no definite D call. V was trimmed by 0 bases and J by 1 base, leaving 10 bases between them. Germline V gene lookup returns CDR1 MGHRA and CDR2 YSYEKL. The CDR3 is 15 residues long. CDR3 in amino acids: CASSQDRLRSYEQYF. CDR3 DNA sequence: TGCGCCAGCAGCCAAGATAGGTTAAGATCCTACGAGCAGTACTTC.